This TCR beta chain was sequenced for a study of shared clonotypes between healthy human individuals. Study summary: Per donor, three plates held CD4 naive cells, three held CD4 memory, two held CD8 naive and one held CD8 memory.

This clone was seen only a few times. The antigen is not known. Looked up from germline, CDR1 is MNHNS and CDR2 is SASEGT. This CDR3 is 12 amino acids long. Trimming pared 6 bases from V and 9 bases from J, leaving 9 bases between. Some clones are missing from TCRdb's copy, which holds only in-frame ones; the method was immunoSEQ multiplex PCR. Of 2 million to 2.5 million clones in the sample, roughly 95% were seen once. The study's findings and limits: Naive CD4 clonotypes overlapped across a handful of donors at roughly 4.5%. Represented diversity, genetic and exposure-history alike, was limited by few donors.

Specimen: naive CD4+ T cells sorted from blood. The subset: CD45RA+ positively selected. This sequence joins TRBV6-1 and TRBJ1-6; D remains unclear. The clonotype was recovered from a man between 18 and 35 years old in good health. The CDR3 DNA reads TGTGCCAGCAGAGTCAAAATTTCACCCCTCCACTTT. Translation gives CASRVKISPLHF.